These T cell receptor beta chains were read from a single sample in a study of OX40 agonist ivuxolimab in advanced cancers. Method: immunoSEQ multiplex PCR; TCRdb's copy keeps in-frame clones and lacks some. The repertoire consists of around 30,000 clones, with 90% occurring once and the leading ten covering more than 20%. Sequencing used CD4+ or CD8+ T cells sorted from blood, obtained in a trial of the OX40 agonist ivuxolimab. The receptors were sampled from an adult with an advanced solid tumor such as melanoma, head and neck, liver or kidney cancer. The CDR3 runs from the conserved cysteine through the conserved F or W. The D gene is left open where the match is weak. The size of a clone is reported for some rows only, either as once, few or many, or as a class for expanded clones.

J: TRBJ2-7
D: -
V: TRBV5-4
size: -
DNA: TGTGCCAGCAGCTCGACTCCCACAAGCTCCTACGAGCAGTACTTC
CDR3: CASSSTPTSSYEQYF

J: TRBJ2-5
D: TRBD2
V: TRBV19
size: -
DNA: TGTGCCAGTAGCTTCCCGGGACTAGCGGATCCAAGGACCCAGTACTTC
CDR3: CASSFPGLADPRTQYF

J: TRBJ1-4
D: -
V: TRBV25-1
size: -
DNA: TGTGCCAGCAGTGCGGGTGGAGGGACTAATGAAAAACTGTTTTTT
CDR3: CASSAGGGTNEKLFF

J: TRBJ2-2
D: -
V: TRBV6-5
size: -
DNA: TGTGCCAGCAGTTCGGGGGTGACCACCGGGGAGCTGTTTTTT
CDR3: CASSSGVTTGELFF

J: TRBJ2-6
D: -
V: TRBV11-3
size: -
DNA: TGTGCCAGCAGCCCTAGGGGGGGACAGGCTCCCTCTGGGGCCAACGTCCTGACTTTC
CDR3: CASSPRGGQAPSGANVLTF

J: TRBJ1-5
D: -
V: TRBV4-1
size: -
DNA: TGCGCCAGCAGCCAAGGATGGCCTCAAGGGAGCAATCAGCCCCAGCATTTT
CDR3: CASSQGWPQGSNQPQHF

J: TRBJ1-4
D: -
V: TRBV5-4
size: -
DNA: TGTGCCAGCAGCTATAAGGTCCTACAGGGAGACGAAAAACTGTTTTTT
CDR3: CASSYKVLQGDEKLFF

J: TRBJ1-2
D: -
V: TRBV7-2
size: -
DNA: TGTGCCAGCAGCTCCGGAGTGGGGGCTTTCGGTAACTATGGCTACACCTTC
CDR3: CASSSGVGAFGNYGYTF

J: TRBJ2-7
D: -
V: TRBV15
size: -
DNA: TGTGCCACCAGAGACCAGACAGGACCTGGGTACGAGCAGTACTTC
CDR3: CATRDQTGPGYEQYF

J: TRBJ1-1
D: -
V: TRBV11-3
size: -
DNA: TGTGCCAGCAGCTTAGATAGCCTCCTCGCAGGCCGACCTGAAGCTTTCTTT
CDR3: CASSLDSLLAGRPEAFF

J: TRBJ2-7
D: -
V: TRBV4-1
size: -
DNA: TGCGCCAGCAGCCAATCCCCAGGGGTCTCCTACGAGCAGTACTTC
CDR3: CASSQSPGVSYEQYF

J: TRBJ2-1
D: -
V: TRBV14
size: -
DNA: TGTGCCAGCAGCCAAGATTGGCCAGGGGACGCCTACAATGAGCAGTTCTTC
CDR3: CASSQDWPGDAYNEQFF

J: TRBJ2-1
D: TRBD2
V: TRBV10-3
size: -
DNA: TGTGCCATCACTTCTAGCGGATCCTACAATGAGCAGTTCTTC
CDR3: CAITSSGSYNEQFF

J: TRBJ2-3
D: -
V: TRBV9
size: once
DNA: TGTGCCAGCAGTGGGGTCCGTAATACGCAGTATTTT
CDR3: CASSGVRNTQYF

J: TRBJ1-1
D: -
V: TRBV6-4
size: few
DNA: TGTGCCAGCAGTGAGCAGGGAAACGCTGAAGCTTTCTTT
CDR3: CASSEQGNAEAFF

J: TRBJ1-1
D: -
V: TRBV7-9
size: medium-sized
DNA: TGTGCCAGCAGTCCCATACAGGGAGACACTGAAGCTTTCTTT
CDR3: CASSPIQGDTEAFF

J: TRBJ2-1
D: TRBD2
V: TRBV9
size: -
DNA: TGTGCCAGCAGCCCCCTAGCGGGAGCACTTGAGCAGTTCTTC
CDR3: CASSPLAGALEQFF

J: TRBJ2-7
D: -
V: TRBV27
size: few
DNA: TGTGCCAGCAGTTATGACCGGAAAAGCGAGCAGTACTTC
CDR3: CASSYDRKSEQYF

J: TRBJ2-7
D: -
V: TRBV5-4
size: -
DNA: TGTGCCAGCAGCTTGGGGACGGCTGATGAGCAGTACTTC
CDR3: CASSLGTADEQYF

J: TRBJ2-7
D: TRBD1
V: TRBV27
size: once
DNA: TGTGCCAGCCGGGACAGACCCTCCTACGAGCAGTACTTC
CDR3: CASRDRPSYEQYF

J: TRBJ1-6
D: TRBD1
V: TRBV2
size: -
DNA: TGTGCCAGCAGTGATTTGACAGGGGCTGACTACTCCTATAATTCACCCCTCCACTTT
CDR3: CASSDLTGADYSYNSPLHF

J: TRBJ2-2
D: TRBD1
V: TRBV28
size: -
DNA: TGTGCCAGCAGCCCGCCCTCAGGGGGTTCCACCGGGGAGCTGTTTTTT
CDR3: CASSPPSGGSTGELFF

J: TRBJ2-3
D: -
V: TRBV7-9
size: -
DNA: TGTGCCAGCAGCGCAATCCACCGGGACACACGCACAGATACGCAGTATTTT
CDR3: CASSAIHRDTRTDTQYF

J: TRBJ2-1
D: TRBD2
V: TRBV27
size: -
DNA: TGTGCCAGCAGCGCAGGGACTAGCGGGGCTGCTGAGCAGTTCTTC
CDR3: CASSAGTSGAAEQFF

J: TRBJ1-2
D: -
V: TRBV6-1
size: -
DNA: TGTGCCAGCAGACAGGGCGGGGACTATGGCTACACCTTC
CDR3: CASRQGGDYGYTF

J: TRBJ2-1
D: -
V: TRBV10-1
size: once
DNA: TGCGCCAGCAGTGAGTCGGTAGCGCTACGGAATGAGCAGTTCTTC
CDR3: CASSESVALRNEQFF

J: TRBJ2-3
D: TRBD2
V: TRBV10-3
size: -
DNA: TGTGCCATCAGTGGCACTAGCGGTAGCACAGATACGCAGTATTTT
CDR3: CAISGTSGSTDTQYF

J: TRBJ2-1
D: TRBD2
V: TRBV4-1
size: -
DNA: TGCGCCAGCAGCCAAGTGGGCGGGAGGGATTACCCCAATGAGCAGTTCTTC
CDR3: CASSQVGGRDYPNEQFF

J: TRBJ1-2
D: -
V: TRBV4-1
size: -
DNA: TGCGCCAGCAGCCCGGTCGGAAGAACTAACTATGGCTACACCTTC
CDR3: CASSPVGRTNYGYTF

J: TRBJ2-1
D: -
V: TRBV9
size: -
DNA: TGTGCCAGCAGCGTAGGCGGATCCTACAATGAGCAGTTCTTC
CDR3: CASSVGGSYNEQFF

J: TRBJ2-7
D: -
V: TRBV4-1
size: -
DNA: TGCGCCAGCAGCCAAGACCCCGGGGTGGTTAGCGAGCAGTACTTC
CDR3: CASSQDPGVVSEQYF

J: TRBJ2-3
D: -
V: TRBV2
size: -
DNA: TGTGCCAGCAGTGAAGTAACAGGGGCGGGAGCCCTCTCCGCACAGAGCCGCTTT
CDR3: CASSEVTGAGALSAQSRF

J: TRBJ1-5
D: -
V: TRBV15
size: -
DNA: TGTGCCACCAGCGCGACTTCAGGGAATCAGCCCCAGCATTTT
CDR3: CATSATSGNQPQHF

J: TRBJ2-1
D: -
V: TRBV4-1
size: once
DNA: TGCGCCAGCAGCCACGTGGGGGGCAATGAGCAGTTCTTC
CDR3: CASSHVGGNEQFF

J: TRBJ2-7
D: -
V: TRBV5-6
size: -
DNA: TGTGCCAGCAGCCCCAGGACTCAAGCCTACGAGCAGTACTTC
CDR3: CASSPRTQAYEQYF

J: TRBJ2-1
D: TRBD1
V: TRBV13
size: -
DNA: TGTGCCAGCAGCCCCAGGGACAGGGATTTCTATGAGCAGTTCTTC
CDR3: CASSPRDRDFYEQFF

J: TRBJ1-1
D: TRBD1
V: TRBV7-2
size: -
DNA: TGTGCCAGCAGCTCGACAGGGCCCCATCAACTTTTCACTGAAGCTTTCTTT
CDR3: CASSSTGPHQLFTEAFF

J: TRBJ1-2
D: TRBD1
V: TRBV29-1
size: -
DNA: TGCAGCGTTCGTGACAGGGAAGACTATGGCTACACCTTC
CDR3: CSVRDREDYGYTF

J: TRBJ1-1
D: -
V: TRBV27
size: -
DNA: TGTGCCAGCAGTTCTGTTCAGATGAACACTGAAGCTTTCTTT
CDR3: CASSSVQMNTEAFF

J: TRBJ2-3
D: -
V: TRBV7-6
size: once
DNA: TGTGCCAGCAGCTTAGCTGGGTCTTTCCCGGCAGATACGCAGTATTTT
CDR3: CASSLAGSFPADTQYF

J: TRBJ2-7
D: -
V: TRBV2
size: -
DNA: TGTGCCAGCAGTGAAACGGGCAGGGCCTACGAGCAGTACTTC
CDR3: CASSETGRAYEQYF

J: TRBJ2-3
D: -
V: TRBV7-6
size: -
DNA: TGTGCCAGCAGCTCGCTAGGTGTGGCGAGCACAGATACGCAGTATTTT
CDR3: CASSSLGVASTDTQYF

J: TRBJ2-7
D: TRBD2
V: TRBV19
size: -
DNA: TGTGCCAGTAGTATGACTAGCGGGACCTACGAGCAGTACTTC
CDR3: CASSMTSGTYEQYF

J: TRBJ2-1
D: TRBD2
V: TRBV12-5
size: -
DNA: TGTGCTAGTGGTTTGGCCTTGGGACTAGAGGGCAATGAGCAGTTCTTC
CDR3: CASGLALGLEGNEQFF

J: TRBJ2-1
D: -
V: TRBV27
size: -
DNA: TGTGCCAGCAGTATTATAACAGGACATGAGCAGTTCTTC
CDR3: CASSIITGHEQFF

J: TRBJ2-1
D: TRBD1
V: TRBV29-1
size: -
DNA: TGCAGCGTCGAGGGGACAGGGGGCTACAATGAGCAGTTCTTC
CDR3: CSVEGTGGYNEQFF

J: TRBJ1-2
D: -
V: TRBV29-1
size: once
DNA: TGCAGCGCCAAAGGCGGACAGTACTATGGCTACACCTTC
CDR3: CSAKGGQYYGYTF

J: TRBJ1-1
D: -
V: TRBV5-5
size: -
DNA: TGTGCCAGCAGCTTGGTGTCCATGAACACTGAAGCTTTCTTT
CDR3: CASSLVSMNTEAFF